A single T cell receptor beta chain is shown here with its context. Its antigen remains unknown. The entry originates in a study of follicular helper T cells after annual influenza vaccination. Study-wide results and caveats: Change in circulating plasmablasts correlated with ICOS+CD38+ cTfh clonality change. ICOS-CD38- cTfh most often held earlier Day 7 ICOS+CD38+ clones. Successive annual vaccinations recalled a recurrent oligoclonal ICOS+CD38+ cTfh response with influenza-specific clonotypes.

Sequencing used immunoSEQ multiplex PCR; TCRdb keeps in-frame clones, though not all of them. The profile shows around 7,100 clones, 70% to 90% of them singletons. The CDR3 sequence is 17 residues long. From germline, CDR1 is SEHNR and CDR2 FQNEAQ (reference sequence). V lost 1 base and J lost 7, with 19 bases in between. Stated time point: 2015-2016 season, 7 days after influenza vaccination. The TCR sequence derives from an adult who received the influenza vaccine. The input for sequencing was CXCR5+ CD38- circulating T follicular helper cells from blood, taken 7 days after influenza vaccination. Subset in this sample: circulating Tfh, non-naive CD4+CXCR5+PD-1+ (ICOS+CD38+ or ICOS-CD38-). The chain links TRBV7-9 to TRBJ1-4, with a weak D call TRBD1 (5 bases). The CDR3 region is CASSLDLAGQVGEKLFF. The CDR3 DNA sequence: TGTGCCAGCAGCTTAGATTTAGCGGGGCAGGTCGGTGAAAAACTGTTTTTT. Complete variable domain (other parts from reference TRBV7-9 and TRBJ1-4): DTGVSQNPRHKITKRGQNVTFRCDPISEHNRLYWYRQTLGQGPEFLTYFQNEAQLEKSRLLSDRFSAERPKGSFSTLEIQRTEQGDSAMYLCASSLDLAGQVGEKLFFGSGTQLSVL.